This is a list of T cell receptor beta chains from one sample in a study of blood T cell repertoires in COVID-19. Clones were sequenced by immunoSEQ multiplex PCR, and TCRdb holds only the in-frame ones, with some missing. The table has about 170,000 clones, 84% seen once. The source material was peripheral blood. Receptors originate from a woman older than 75 with COVID-19, enrolled during active disease. Each CDR3 is given with its conserved first and last residue. The D gene is left open where the match is weak. Expanded clones get a size class; other rows say once, few or many, or leave the size out.

clone_size	j_call	d_call	v_call	cdr3_nt	cdr3_aa
NA	TRBJ1-1	NA	TRBV5-4	TGTGCCAGCAGCTTGGACAGCCTGAACACTGAAGCTTTCTTT	CASSLDSLNTEAFF
few	TRBJ2-1	NA	TRBV18	TGTGCCAGCTCACCGTTACTAGGTGAGCAGTTCTTC	CASSPLLGEQFF
few	TRBJ1-6	TRBD1	TRBV6-6	TGTGCCAGCAGTTGGACAGGGAACCATAATTCACCCCTCCACTTT	CASSWTGNHNSPLHF
NA	TRBJ1-5	NA	TRBV7-2	TGTGCCAGCAGCTTATATCAGATCAATCAGCCCCAGCATTTT	CASSLYQINQPQHF
few	TRBJ2-1	NA	TRBV4-3	TGCGCCAGCAGCCGAGTTACCAGCGCGCTATACAATGAGCAGTTCTTC	CASSRVTSALYNEQFF
NA	TRBJ2-5	NA	TRBV28	TGTGCCAGCAGTTTGTCCAGGGGAACGACCCAGTACTTC	CASSLSRGTTQYF
NA	TRBJ1-3	TRBD1	TRBV18	TGTGCCAGCGACTTGGACAGGACAAGAAACACCATATATTTT	CASDLDRTRNTIYF
NA	TRBJ2-3	TRBD2	TRBV7-8	TGTGCCAGCAGCTTAGTCTCTAGCGGGGGGGATACGCAGTATTTT	CASSLVSSGGDTQYF
NA	TRBJ2-2	TRBD1	TRBV3-1/TRBV3-2	TGTGCCAGCAGCCCATCGGACAGGTTGGGTGGGGAGCTGTTTTTT	CASSPSDRLGGELFF
NA	TRBJ1-2	TRBD1	TRBV7-9	TGTGCCAGCAGACCCGGACAGGGTAGTGGCTACACCTTC	CASRPGQGSGYTF
NA	TRBJ2-5	NA	TRBV28	TGTGCCAGCAGTTTGGCCAGTGAGACCCAGTACTTC	CASSLASETQYF
few	TRBJ2-5	NA	TRBV5-1	TGCGCCAGCAGCTTGGCGGCGGCTGCGGAGACCCAGTACTTC	CASSLAAAAETQYF
NA	TRBJ1-6	NA	TRBV19	TGTGCCAGTAGTATAGATCCGGGCGGGGCTTCACCCCTCCACTTT	CASSIDPGGASPLHF
NA	TRBJ1-2	TRBD1	TRBV5-5	TGTGCCAGCAGCCCACAGACAGGGGGGACCTATGGCTACACCTTC	CASSPQTGGTYGYTF
NA	TRBJ2-1	TRBD2	TRBV11-2	TGTGCCAGCAGGGGACTAGCGGGAGTTCTCAATGAGCAGTTCTTC	CASRGLAGVLNEQFF
NA	TRBJ2-3	NA	TRBV5-4	TGTGCCAGCAGCTTGCATACTAACACAGATACGCAGTATTTT	CASSLHTNTDTQYF
once	TRBJ2-7	TRBD2	TRBV18	TGTGCCAGCTCAAGCGGGAGGGCCTACGAGCAGTACTTC	CASSSGRAYEQYF
NA	TRBJ2-7	TRBD2	TRBV2	TGTGCCAGCAGTGTCCAGGGACGTGCGGGAGGGTACTCCTACGAGCAGTACTTC	CASSVQGRAGGYSYEQYF
NA	TRBJ2-5	NA	TRBV18	TGTGCCAGCTCACCAGACAGGGAGACCCAGTACTTC	CASSPDRETQYF
NA	TRBJ2-2	TRBD1	TRBV19	TGTGCCAGTCGAGGGACAGGGGTTCGGACCGGGGAGCTGTTTTTT	CASRGTGVRTGELFF
NA	TRBJ2-1	TRBD1	TRBV28	TGTGCCAGCAGTTTTTACGGACAGGGGAACAATGAGCAGTTCTTC	CASSFYGQGNNEQFF
NA	TRBJ2-1	NA	TRBV2	TGTGCCAGCAGTGAGTCAGGGTACAATGAGCAGTTCTTC	CASSESGYNEQFF